A selection of T cell receptor beta chains follows, all from one sample in a study of cytomegalovirus exposure and HLA in healthy donors. Assay: immunoSEQ multiplex PCR; the TCRdb copy retains only in-frame clones and omits some. The table counts approximately 50,000 clones; roughly 12% lies in the top ten. The sequenced sample was PBMCs. These receptors came from a man younger than 35 in good health and CMV-seropositive. The CDR3 runs from the conserved cysteine through the conserved F or W. A D gene is named only where the DNA matches it firmly.

V,D,length,J,CDR3,DNA
TRBV6-6,TRBD2,15,TRBJ2-3,CASSLGLAGGDTQYF,TGTGCCAGCAGTTTGGGACTAGCGGGAGGAGATACGCAGTATTTT
TRBV5-8,TRBD1,17,TRBJ1-2,CASSLWWDSSTNYGYTF,TGTGCCAGCAGCTTATGGTGGGACAGTTCGACTAACTATGGCTACACCTTC
TRBV19,-,14,TRBJ1-2,CASSIDRPGVGYTF,TGTGCCAGTAGTATAGATCGGCCAGGGGTGGGCTACACCTTC
TRBV25-1,TRBD2,16,TRBJ2-1,CASSDSAGGPNHEQFF,TGTGCCAGCAGTGATAGTGCGGGAGGGCCAAATCATGAGCAGTTCTTC
TRBV6-5,TRBD1,15,TRBJ1-5,CASSLDRGSNQPQHF,TGTGCCAGCAGTTTGGACAGGGGAAGCAATCAGCCCCAGCATTTT
TRBV4-1,TRBD2,14,TRBJ2-7,CASSQAGGGHEQYF,TGCGCCAGCAGCCAAGCGGGAGGGGGACACGAGCAGTACTTC
TRBV6-1,TRBD1,15,TRBJ1-5,CASSAGTGEIQPQHF,TGTGCCAGCAGCGCGGGGACAGGAGAAATTCAGCCCCAGCATTTT
TRBV9,-,12,TRBJ2-3,CASSVRGDTQYF,TGTGCCAGCAGCGTTAGAGGGGATACGCAGTATTTT
TRBV30,-,15,TRBJ2-3,CAWSVMGASTDTQYF,TGTGCCTGGAGTGTAATGGGCGCTAGCACAGATACGCAGTATTTT
TRBV30,-,14,TRBJ2-7,CAWSVRELSYEQYF,TGTGCCTGGAGTGTAAGAGAATTAAGCTACGAGCAGTACTTC
TRBV5-6,-,14,TRBJ1-5,CASSLRRGDRPQHF,TGTGCCAGCAGCTTGAGGAGGGGCGATCGGCCCCAGCATTTT
TRBV7-9,-,14,TRBJ2-3,CASTTGGGTDTQYF,TGTGCCAGCACAACAGGGGGAGGGACAGATACGCAGTATTTT
TRBV30,-,14,TRBJ1-1,CAWAMHDSGTEAFF,TGTGCCTGGGCGATGCATGATTCGGGCACTGAAGCTTTCTTT
TRBV15,-,13,TRBJ2-7,CATSRDYGYEQYF,TGTGCCACCAGCAGAGATTACGGTTACGAGCAGTACTTC
TRBV11-2,-,16,TRBJ2-2,CASSGRDIGGTGELFF,TGTGCCAGCAGCGGAAGGGACATTGGTGGCACCGGGGAGCTGTTTTTT
TRBV2,-,14,TRBJ2-3,CASSEGTYTDTQYF,TGTGCCAGCAGTGAAGGGACATACACAGATACGCAGTATTTT
TRBV9,-,14,TRBJ2-7,CASSGADTSYEQYF,TGTGCCAGCAGCGGAGCGGATACCTCCTACGAGCAGTACTTC
TRBV4-2,TRBD1,15,TRBJ1-3,CASSRDRETGNTIYF,TGTGCCAGCAGTCGGGACAGGGAAACCGGAAACACCATATATTTT
TRBV28,TRBD1,14,TRBJ1-2,CASSLGTGNYGYTF,TGTGCCAGCAGTCTAGGGACAGGGAACTATGGCTACACCTTC
TRBV5-1,TRBD2,16,TRBJ2-5,CASSPGLAGGQETQYF,TGCGCCAGCAGCCCGGGACTAGCGGGAGGCCAAGAGACCCAGTACTTC
TRBV29-1,TRBD1,12,TRBJ2-5,CSVRTGRETQYF,TGCAGCGTAAGGACAGGGCGAGAGACCCAGTACTTC
TRBV6-6,-,15,TRBJ1-2,CASKVRDKNNYGYTF,TGTGCCAGCAAAGTCCGGGACAAGAATAACTATGGCTACACCTTC
TRBV5-1,TRBD1,14,TRBJ2-7,CASSPRQGAYEQYF,TGCGCCAGCAGCCCCAGACAGGGAGCCTACGAGCAGTACTTC
TRBV12-5,-,15,TRBJ2-7,CASGPRTRGTYEQYF,TGTGCTAGTGGTCCACGGACAAGGGGGACCTACGAGCAGTACTTC
TRBV13,-,12,TRBJ1-2,CASSRDPNGYTF,TGTGCCAGCAGCCGGGATCCAAATGGCTACACCTTC
TRBV19,-,14,TRBJ1-1,CASSIKGGDTEAFF,TGTGCCAGTAGTATAAAGGGGGGGGACACTGAAGCTTTCTTT
TRBV7-9,-,14,TRBJ1-2,CASSSPDTPYGYTF,TGTGCCAGCAGCTCCCCGGACACACCCTATGGCTACACCTTC
TRBV30,TRBD1,16,TRBJ1-3,CAWSGDRVFVRNTIYF,TGTGCCTGGAGTGGGGACAGGGTTTTTGTTAGAAACACCATATATTTT
TRBV14,TRBD2,16,TRBJ2-1,CASSRTSGRTYNEQFF,TGTGCCAGCAGCAGGACTAGCGGGAGAACCTACAATGAGCAGTTCTTC
TRBV10-3,TRBD1,12,TRBJ1-5,CAISRGDQPQHF,TGTGCCATATCCAGGGGGGATCAGCCCCAGCATTTT
TRBV28,-,15,TRBJ2-1,CASTPAGLSYNEQFF,TGTGCCAGCACCCCAGCGGGTCTCTCCTACAATGAGCAGTTCTTC
TRBV19,TRBD1,14,TRBJ2-7,CASSVGTGTYEQYF,TGTGCCAGTAGTGTCGGGACAGGGACCTACGAGCAGTACTTC
TRBV30,TRBD2,14,TRBJ2-5,CAWNSGRAWETQYF,TGTGCCTGGAATAGCGGGAGGGCGTGGGAGACCCAGTACTTC
TRBV6-5,-,15,TRBJ2-7,CASKNGQPYSYEQYF,TGTGCCAGCAAGAACGGACAGCCGTATTCCTACGAGCAGTACTTC
TRBV23-1,-,14,TRBJ1-2,CASSQTPTNYGYTF,TGCGCCAGCAGTCAGACACCTACTAACTATGGCTACACCTTC
TRBV19,TRBD1,16,TRBJ2-5,CASSIDGRGYQETQYF,TGTGCCAGTAGTATAGATGGCAGGGGGTACCAAGAGACCCAGTACTTC
TRBV7-8,-,15,TRBJ1-2,CASSPRSSATYGYTF,TGTGCCAGCAGCCCAAGAAGTAGCGCTACCTATGGCTACACCTTC
TRBV7-6,TRBD1,16,TRBJ1-1,CASSFPPDRANTEAFF,TGTGCCAGCAGCTTCCCACCAGACAGGGCGAACACTGAAGCTTTCTTT
TRBV2,-,12,TRBJ1-1,CASTKDGIEAFF,TGTGCCAGCACCAAGGACGGGATTGAAGCTTTCTTT
TRBV4-1,TRBD2,17,TRBJ2-5,CASSQGSRLAAQETQYF,TGCGCCAGCAGCCAAGGGTCCCGACTAGCGGCTCAAGAGACCCAGTACTTC
TRBV2,TRBD1,13,TRBJ1-5,CASSRQGIQPQHF,TGTGCCAGCAGTAGACAGGGGATACAGCCCCAGCATTTT
TRBV5-3,-,15,TRBJ1-1,CASSSIRRDRTEAFF,TGTGCCAGCAGCTCCATAAGACGGGATAGGACTGAAGCTTTCTTT